This TCR beta chain was captured by sequencing in a study of a mutant IDH1 vaccine in newly diagnosed glioma. Repertoires were generated with immunoSEQ multiplex PCR, while TCRdb's copy carries only in-frame clones and drops some. The sample includes approximately 100,000 clones, roughly 90% seen only once; the top ten take approximately 0.57%. Time point meaning: baseline, week 1 (first vaccination visit). Treatment specified: pre-vaccination baseline after standard-of-care therapy. Trimming pared 5 bases from V and 0 bases from J, leaving 13 bases between. The CDR3 runs 15 residues. Per germline, CDR1 MDHEN and CDR2 SYDVKM.

This clonotype was sampled from a woman aged 45-65 years with glioma. This chain joins TRBV28 and TRBJ1-2; TRBD1 is a possible D gene (5 bases). The specimen was PBMCs, collected from a glioma patient treated with radiotherapy, temozolomide or both. The DNA of the CDR3 is TGTGCCAGCAGTACCGCAGGGTCTTCTAACTATGGCTACACCTTC. This gives the protein CASSTAGSSNYGYTF.